This T cell receptor (beta chain) was identified in a study of CD8 T cells in ankylosing spondylitis. Overall study results and limits: Reports of some motif variants in reactive arthritis synovial fluid and blood predate this one. Ankylosing spondylitis blood seemed to carry a telltale TCR beta motif made of seven or eight highly homologous variants. Disease-linked clones had a CD8+ phenotype and relatively low frequency in peripheral blood.

TCRdb reprocessed the 5' RACE reads with MiXCR, giving one entry per CDR3 protein. The profile shows 220,000 or so distinct CDR3 sequences, about 17% of them singletons. Deletions cut 5 bases from V and 4 bases from J, with 8 bases between. The CDR3 is made up of 12 amino acids. Looked up from germline, CDR1 is SEHNR and CDR2 is FQNEAQ (reference sequence). Ten or more counts support this clonotype. Its antigen is unidentified. The sample taken for sequencing was blood, either unsorted or a sorted T cell fraction (not recorded which). V gene TRBV7-9 combines with J gene TRBJ1-1, with D perhaps TRBD1 (5 bases). This receptor was obtained from a male donor with ankylosing spondylitis. The CDR3 reads CASSPGGTEAFF. DNA for the CDR3: TGTGCCAGCAGCCCGGGGGGCACTGAAGCTTTCTTT.